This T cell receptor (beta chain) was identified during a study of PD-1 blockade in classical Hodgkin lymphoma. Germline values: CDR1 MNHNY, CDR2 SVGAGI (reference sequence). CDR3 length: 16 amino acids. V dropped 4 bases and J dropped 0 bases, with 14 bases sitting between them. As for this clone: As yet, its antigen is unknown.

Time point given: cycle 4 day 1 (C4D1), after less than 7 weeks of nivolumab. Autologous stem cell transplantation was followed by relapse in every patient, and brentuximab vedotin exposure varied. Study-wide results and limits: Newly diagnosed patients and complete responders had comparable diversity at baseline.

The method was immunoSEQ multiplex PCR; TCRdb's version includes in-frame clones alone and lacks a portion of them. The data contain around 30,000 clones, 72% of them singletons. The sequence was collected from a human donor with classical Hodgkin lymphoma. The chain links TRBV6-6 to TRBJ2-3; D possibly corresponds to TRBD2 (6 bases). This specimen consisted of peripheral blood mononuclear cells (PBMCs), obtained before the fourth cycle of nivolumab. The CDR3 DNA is TGTGCCAGCAGTTCTCAACTAGCACACAGCACAGATACGCAGTATTTT. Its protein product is CASSSQLAHSTDTQYF.